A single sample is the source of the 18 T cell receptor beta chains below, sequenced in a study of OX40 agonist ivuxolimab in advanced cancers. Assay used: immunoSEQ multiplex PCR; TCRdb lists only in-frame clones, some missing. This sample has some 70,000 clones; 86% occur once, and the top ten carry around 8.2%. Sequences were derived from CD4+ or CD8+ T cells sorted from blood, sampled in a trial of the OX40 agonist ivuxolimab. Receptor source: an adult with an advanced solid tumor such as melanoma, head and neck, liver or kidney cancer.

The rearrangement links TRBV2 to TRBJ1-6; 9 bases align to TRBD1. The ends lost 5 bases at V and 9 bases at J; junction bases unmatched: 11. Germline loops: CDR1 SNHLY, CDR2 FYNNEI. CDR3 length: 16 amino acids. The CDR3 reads CASSIRDRVGGSPLHF. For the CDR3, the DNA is TGTGCCAGCAGTATTCGGGACAGGGTAGGAGGTTCACCCCTCCACTTT.

Here the CDR3 DNA reads TGTGCCAGCAGTCGTCGTGGGGCTAGCGGGGGCAATGAGCAGTTCTTC. Its translation is CASSRRGASGGNEQFF. The chain combines TRBV7-3 with TRBJ2-1, with 10 bases aligning to TRBD2. The V segment lost 6 bases and the J segment 6 bases; nucleotides outside the gene matches: 11. Germline V gives CDR1 SGHTA, CDR2 FQGTGA. This CDR3 has 16 amino acids. Using reference TRBV7-3 and TRBJ2-1 for the parts outside the CDR3, the full variable domain is GAGVSQTPSNKVTEKGKYVELRCDPISGHTALYWYRQSLGQGPEFLIYFQGTGAADDSGLPNDRFFAVRPEGSVSTLKIQRTERGDSAVYLCASSRRGASGGNEQFFGPGTRLTVL.

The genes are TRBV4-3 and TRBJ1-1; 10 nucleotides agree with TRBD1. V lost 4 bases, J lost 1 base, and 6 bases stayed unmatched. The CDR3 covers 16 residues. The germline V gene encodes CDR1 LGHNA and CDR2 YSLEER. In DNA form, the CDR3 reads TGCGCCAGCAGCCCCCGGACAGGGGGGGGGAACACTGAAGCTTTCTTT. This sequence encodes CASSPRTGGGNTEAFF.

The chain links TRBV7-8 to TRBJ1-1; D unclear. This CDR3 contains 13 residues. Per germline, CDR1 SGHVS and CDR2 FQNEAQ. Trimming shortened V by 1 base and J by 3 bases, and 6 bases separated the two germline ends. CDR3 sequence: CASSLVRHTEAFF. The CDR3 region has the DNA TGTGCCAGCAGCTTAGTACGGCACACTGAAGCTTTCTTT.

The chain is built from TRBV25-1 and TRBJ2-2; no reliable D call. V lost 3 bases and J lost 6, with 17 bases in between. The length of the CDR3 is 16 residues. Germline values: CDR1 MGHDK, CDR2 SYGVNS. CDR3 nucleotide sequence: TGTGCCAGCAGTGACCACATATCAGCCAGTCCCGGGGAGCTGTTTTTT. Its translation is CASSDHISASPGELFF.

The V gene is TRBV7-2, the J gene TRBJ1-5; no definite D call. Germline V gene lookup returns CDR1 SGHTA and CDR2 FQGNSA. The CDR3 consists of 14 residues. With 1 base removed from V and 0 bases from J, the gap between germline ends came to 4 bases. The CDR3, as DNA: TGTGCCAGCAGCTTAGATGTTAGCAATCAGCCCCAGCATTTT. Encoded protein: CASSLDVSNQPQHF.

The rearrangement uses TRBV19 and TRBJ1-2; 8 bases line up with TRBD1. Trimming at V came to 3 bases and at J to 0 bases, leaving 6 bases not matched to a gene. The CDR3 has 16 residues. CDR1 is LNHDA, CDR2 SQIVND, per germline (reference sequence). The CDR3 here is CASSIEGTGANYGYTF. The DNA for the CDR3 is TGTGCCAGTAGTATTGAGGGGACAGGAGCTAACTATGGCTACACCTTC.

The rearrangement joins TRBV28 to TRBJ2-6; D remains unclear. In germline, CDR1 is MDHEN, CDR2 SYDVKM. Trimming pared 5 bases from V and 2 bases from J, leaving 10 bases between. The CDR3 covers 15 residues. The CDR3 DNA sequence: TGTGCCAGCAGTACGCAGGACGCTGGGGCCAACGTCCTGACTTTC. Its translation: CASSTQDAGANVLTF.

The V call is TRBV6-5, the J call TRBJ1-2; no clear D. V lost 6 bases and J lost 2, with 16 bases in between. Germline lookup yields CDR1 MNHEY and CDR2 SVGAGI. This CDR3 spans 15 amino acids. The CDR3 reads CASSVTGGRNYGYTF. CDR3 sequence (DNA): TGTGCCAGCAGCGTGACCGGTGGGCGAAACTATGGCTACACCTTC.

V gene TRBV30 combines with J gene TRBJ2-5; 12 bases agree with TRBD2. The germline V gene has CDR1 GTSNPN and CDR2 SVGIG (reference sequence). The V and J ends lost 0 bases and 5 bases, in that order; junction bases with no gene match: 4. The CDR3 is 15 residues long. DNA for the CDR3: TGTGCCTGGAGTGTAAATCTAGCGGGGGGGGAGACCCAGTACTTC. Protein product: CAWSVNLAGGETQYF.

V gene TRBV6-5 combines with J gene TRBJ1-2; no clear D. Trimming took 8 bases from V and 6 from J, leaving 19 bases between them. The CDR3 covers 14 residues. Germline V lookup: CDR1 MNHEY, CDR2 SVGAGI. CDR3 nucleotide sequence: TGTGCCAGCGGTAGGTTTGACTCACGGGATGGCTACACCTTC. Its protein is CASGRFDSRDGYTF.

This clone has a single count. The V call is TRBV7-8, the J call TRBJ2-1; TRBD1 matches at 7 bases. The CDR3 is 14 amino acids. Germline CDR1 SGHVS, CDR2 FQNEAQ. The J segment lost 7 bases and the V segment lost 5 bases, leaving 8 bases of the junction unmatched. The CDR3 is CASSRQGVGNEQFF. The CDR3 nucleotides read TGTGCCAGCAGCCGCCAGGGGGTAGGGAATGAGCAGTTCTTC.

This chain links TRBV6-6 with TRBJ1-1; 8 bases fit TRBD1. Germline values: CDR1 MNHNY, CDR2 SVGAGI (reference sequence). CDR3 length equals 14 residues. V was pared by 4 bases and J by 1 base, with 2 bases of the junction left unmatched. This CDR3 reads CASSLGQANTEAFF. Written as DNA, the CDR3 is TGTGCCAGCAGTTTGGGACAGGCGAACACTGAAGCTTTCTTT.

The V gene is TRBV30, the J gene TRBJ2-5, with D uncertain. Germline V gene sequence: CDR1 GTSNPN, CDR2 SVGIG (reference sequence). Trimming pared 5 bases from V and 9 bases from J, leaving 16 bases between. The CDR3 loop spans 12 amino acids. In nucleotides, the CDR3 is TGTGCCTGGGCTCCGTCGTCCTTGGCCCAGTACTTC. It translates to CAWAPSSLAQYF.

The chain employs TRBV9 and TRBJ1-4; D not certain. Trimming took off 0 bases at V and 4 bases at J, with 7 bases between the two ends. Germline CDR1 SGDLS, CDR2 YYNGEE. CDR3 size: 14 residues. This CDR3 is CASSVASSNEKLFF. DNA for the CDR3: TGTGCCAGCAGCGTAGCTAGCAGTAATGAAAAACTGTTTTTT.

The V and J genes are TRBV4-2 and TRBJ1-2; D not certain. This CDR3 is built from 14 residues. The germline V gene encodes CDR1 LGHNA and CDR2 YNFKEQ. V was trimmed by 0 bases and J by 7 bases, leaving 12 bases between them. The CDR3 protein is CASSQETFLGGYTF. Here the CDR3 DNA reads TGTGCCAGCAGCCAAGAGACATTCCTGGGTGGCTACACCTTC.

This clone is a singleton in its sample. The CDR3: CSVEGGTVNTEAFF. CDR3 nucleotides: TGCAGCGTTGAAGGAGGGACGGTGAACACTGAAGCTTTCTTT. The chain joins TRBV29-1 to TRBJ1-1, with D possibly matching TRBD1 (5 bases). V was pared by 1 base and J by 0 bases, with 9 bases between. Germline values: CDR1 SQVTM, CDR2 ANQGSEA. The CDR3 totals 14 residues. The variable domain in full, completed from reference TRBV29-1 and TRBJ1-1, reads SAVISQKPSRDICQRGTSLTIQCQVDSQVTMMFWYRQQPGQSLTLIATANQGSEATYESGFVIDKFPISRPNLTFSTLTVSNMSPEDSSIYLCSVEGGTVNTEAFFGQGTRLTVV.

CDR3 sequence reads: CASSLWLNTEAFF. In DNA, the CDR3 is TGTGCCAGCAGCTTGTGGCTGAACACTGAAGCTTTCTTT. The chain links TRBV11-3 to TRBJ1-1; D not certain. V was cut by 3 bases and J by 0 bases, with 5 bases left in between. Germline values: CDR1 SGHNT, CDR2 YENEEA. The CDR3 runs 13 residues.